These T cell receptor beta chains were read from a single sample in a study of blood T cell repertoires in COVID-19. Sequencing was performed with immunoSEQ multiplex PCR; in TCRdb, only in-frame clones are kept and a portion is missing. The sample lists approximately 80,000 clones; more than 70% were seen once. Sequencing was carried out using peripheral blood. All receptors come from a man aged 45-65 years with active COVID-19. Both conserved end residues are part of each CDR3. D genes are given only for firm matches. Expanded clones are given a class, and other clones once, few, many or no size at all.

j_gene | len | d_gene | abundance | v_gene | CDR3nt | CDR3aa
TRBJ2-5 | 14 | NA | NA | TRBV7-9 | TGTGCCAGCAGCTTAATAGCAGGGGACCCGACCCAGTACTTC | CASSLIAGDPTQYF
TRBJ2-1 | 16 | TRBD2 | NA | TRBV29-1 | TGCAGCGTCCCCAAGGGGCTAGCGGGAGAGTACAATGAGCAGTTCTTC | CSVPKGLAGEYNEQFF
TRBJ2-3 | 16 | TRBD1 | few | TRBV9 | TGTGCCAGCAGCGTAGTCCCGGGACAGGGGAGAGATACGCAGTATTTT | CASSVVPGQGRDTQYF
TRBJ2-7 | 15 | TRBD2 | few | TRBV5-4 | TGTGCCAGCAGCTTCGGGACTAGCGGGGCCTACGAGCAGTACTTC | CASSFGTSGAYEQYF
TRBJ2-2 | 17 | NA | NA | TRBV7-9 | TGTGCCAGCAGCTCAGGACTGGCTACCACGAACACCGGGGAGCTGTTTTTT | CASSSGLATTNTGELFF
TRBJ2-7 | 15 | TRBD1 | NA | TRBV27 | TGTGCCAGCAGTTTTGGGGACAGGAGGGCCTACGAGCAGTACTTC | CASSFGDRRAYEQYF
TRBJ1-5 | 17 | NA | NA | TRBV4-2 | TGTGCCAGCAGCCAAGATCCAGGGGATGATAGCAATCAGCCCCAGCATTTT | CASSQDPGDDSNQPQHF
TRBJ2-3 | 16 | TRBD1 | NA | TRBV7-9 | TGTGCCAGCAGCTTATGGGACAGGGGAAGCACAGATACGCAGTATTTT | CASSLWDRGSTDTQYF
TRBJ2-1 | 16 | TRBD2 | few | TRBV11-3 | TGTGCCAGCAGCCCTGGACTAGCGGGAACCTACAATGAGCAGTTCTTC | CASSPGLAGTYNEQFF
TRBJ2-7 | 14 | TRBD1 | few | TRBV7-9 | TGTGCCAGCAGCCCATGGACAGGGGGCTACGAGCAGTACTTC | CASSPWTGGYEQYF
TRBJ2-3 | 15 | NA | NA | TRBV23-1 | TGCGCCAGCAGTCAGTTCCACAGGACCCCAGATACGCAGTATTTT | CASSQFHRTPDTQYF
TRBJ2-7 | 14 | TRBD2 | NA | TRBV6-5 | TGTGCCAGCAGTTACTCGGGGGGGTTCTACGAGCAGTACTTC | CASSYSGGFYEQYF
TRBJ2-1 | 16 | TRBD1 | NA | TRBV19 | TGTGCCAGTAGTCTTCTTCCGGGACAGCGGTACAATGAGCAGTTCTTC | CASSLLPGQRYNEQFF
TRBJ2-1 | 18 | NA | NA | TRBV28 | TGTGCCAGCAGTTTATCGGATCCCTACAGGGCGACCTACAATGAGCAGTTCTTC | CASSLSDPYRATYNEQFF
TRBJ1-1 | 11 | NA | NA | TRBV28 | TGTGCCAGCATTCAGGCTACTGAAGCTTTCTTT | CASIQATEAFF
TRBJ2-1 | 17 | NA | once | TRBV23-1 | TGCGCCAGCAGTCAATTCGAGGGTCCCTCCTTCTACAATGAGCAGTTCTTC | CASSQFEGPSFYNEQFF
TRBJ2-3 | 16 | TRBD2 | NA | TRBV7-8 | TGTGCCAGCAGCTCCCGACGGGGGGTCCGCACAGATACGCAGTATTTT | CASSSRRGVRTDTQYF
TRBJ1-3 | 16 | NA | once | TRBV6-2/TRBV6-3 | TGTGCCAGCAGTTACCCAACAGGATCCGGAGAGCACACCATATATTTT | CASSYPTGSGEHTIYF
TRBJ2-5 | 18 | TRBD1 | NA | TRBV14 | TGTGCCAGCAGCCAAGTTGCCCTCTTTGGAGGGACAGGACAGACCCAGTACTTC | CASSQVALFGGTGQTQYF
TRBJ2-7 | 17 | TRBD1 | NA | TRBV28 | TGTGCCAGCAGTTCACCAACCAGGGGGCGATTGTACTACGAGCAGTACTTC | CASSSPTRGRLYYEQYF
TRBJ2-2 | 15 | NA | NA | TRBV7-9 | TGTGCCAGCAGCCCCCTGGGGCAGGGCACCGGGGAGCTGTTTTTT | CASSPLGQGTGELFF
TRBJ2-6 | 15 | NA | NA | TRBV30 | TGTGCCTGGAGTCCTACAGGGTCGGGGGCCAACGTCCTGACTTTC | CAWSPTGSGANVLTF
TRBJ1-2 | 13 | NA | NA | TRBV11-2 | TGTGCCAGCAGCTTAGGGGAGTTCTATGGCTACACCTTC | CASSLGEFYGYTF
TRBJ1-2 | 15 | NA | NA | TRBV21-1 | TGTGCCAGCAGCACCCGACAGTACATTTCCTATGGCTACACCTTC | CASSTRQYISYGYTF
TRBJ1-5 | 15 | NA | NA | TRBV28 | TGTGCCAGCAGGCCCCCGGGAGGAGGCAATCAGCCCCAGCATTTT | CASRPPGGGNQPQHF
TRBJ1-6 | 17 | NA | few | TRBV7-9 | TGTGCCAGCAGCTTAGACCCAGGGAAGCTGTATAATTCACCCCTCCACTTT | CASSLDPGKLYNSPLHF
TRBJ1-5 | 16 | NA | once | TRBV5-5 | TGTGCCAGCAGCTTGGCCGCCGGGGGTCCGAATCAGCCCCAGCATTTT | CASSLAAGGPNQPQHF
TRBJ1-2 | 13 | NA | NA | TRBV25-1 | TGTGCCAGCAGTGAAAGGACAGTCTATGGCTACACCTTC | CASSERTVYGYTF
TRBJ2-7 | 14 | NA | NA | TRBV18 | TGTGCCAGCTCACCACTGGACACTACCTACGAGCAGTACTTC | CASSPLDTTYEQYF